This TCR beta chain was profiled in a study of post-analysis software for immune sequencing data. Across the whole study: Relapsing-remitting, secondary progressive and progressive-relapsing multiple sclerosis courses were included. Whole-study results and caveats: Comparison of patients with controls showed 5 or 6 TRBV segments more frequent in patients, TRBV5-6, TRBV5-1 and TRBV20-1 among them. The study found significantly lower normalized Chao1 diversity in multiple sclerosis patients than in controls. Under the F measure, samples that were prepared in one batch clustered strongly together.

Trimming left V 9 bases short and J 0 bases short, with 12 bases between. The germline V gene has CDR1 SNHLY and CDR2 FYNNEI. The CDR3 contains 14 residues. Worth noting for this clonotype: The target antigen is unknown.

The TCR beta cDNA libraries carried unique molecular identifiers. TCRdb ran MiXCR on the PCR reads and lists one entry per CDR3 protein. The sample yields hundreds of thousands of distinct CDR3 sequences, about 57% seen once. The sample taken for sequencing was blood. This chain joins TRBV2 and TRBJ1-5; D gene uncertain. This TCR came from a girl under 18 with multiple sclerosis. CDR3 in amino acids: CASTYRDSNQPQHF. The CDR3 nucleotides are TGTGCCAGTACGTACAGAGATAGCAATCAGCCCCAGCATTTT.